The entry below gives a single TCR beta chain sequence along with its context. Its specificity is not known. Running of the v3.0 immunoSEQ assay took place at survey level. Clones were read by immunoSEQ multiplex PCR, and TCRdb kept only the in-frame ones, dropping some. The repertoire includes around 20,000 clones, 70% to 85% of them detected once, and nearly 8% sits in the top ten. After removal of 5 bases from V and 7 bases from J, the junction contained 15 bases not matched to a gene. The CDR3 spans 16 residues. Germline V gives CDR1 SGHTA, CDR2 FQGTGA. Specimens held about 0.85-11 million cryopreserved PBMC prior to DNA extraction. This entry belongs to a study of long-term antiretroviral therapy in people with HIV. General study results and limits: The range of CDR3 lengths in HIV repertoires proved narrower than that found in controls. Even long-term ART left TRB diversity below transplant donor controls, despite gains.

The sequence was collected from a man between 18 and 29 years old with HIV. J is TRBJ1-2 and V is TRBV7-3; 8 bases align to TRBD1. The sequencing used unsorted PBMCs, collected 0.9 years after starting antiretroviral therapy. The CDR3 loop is CASSQGGGDRLFGYTF. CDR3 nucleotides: TGTGCCAGCAGCCAAGGGGGTGGGGACAGGTTGTTTGGCTACACCTTC.